This T cell receptor (beta chain) was retrieved from a study of blood T cells in healthy people across ages. The CDR3 loop spans 14 amino acids. Trimming stripped 6 bases from V and 2 bases from J, with 13 bases between. About this clonotype: Its cognate antigen is unknown.

With a J-beta primer mix and a sample-barcoded 5' primer, a second PCR ran about 7 to 11 cycles. MiXCR, applied by TCRdb to the 5' RACE reads, yields one record per CDR3 protein. The sample has 730,000 or so distinct CDR3 sequences; approximately 40% are singletons. General study points: Aged donors had fewer naive CD4+ cells and lower diversity than long-lived donors. Total diversity from one million sequenced T cells was likely underestimated.

The receptor was derived from a man aged 80 or over in good health. Sequencing input: blood. This chain uses TRBV12-3 or TRBV12-4 with TRBJ1-2; the D is unclear. The CDR3 DNA reads as TGTGCCAGCAGAAATCAGGCGGAAAACTATGGCTACACCTTC. Its translation: CASRNQAENYGYTF.